This T cell receptor beta chain was sequenced for a study of T-cell memory formation after mild COVID-19. Study-wide points: That cross-reactive memory joined was suggested by some responding clones appearing in pre-infection memory. Day 15 to 85 contracting clones showed balanced CD4/CD8; day 15 to 37 expanders favored CD4+. Clones which contracted sat mainly in CM and EM if CD4+, and in EMRA if CD8+.

The CDR3 contains 15 residues. The V end lost 5 bases, the J end lost 0 bases, and 13 bases lay between the germline ends. Turning to this clonotype: What it binds is not known.

TCRdb reprocessed the 5' RACE reads with MiXCR, giving one entry per CDR3 protein. The sample yields tens of thousands of distinct CDR3 sequences, about 13% seen once. This receptor was taken from a man younger than 30 who had mild COVID-19 (a few samples of this study predate the infection). Cell type and time point are not known. What was sequenced was PBMCs or a T cell subset sorted from them (not recorded which). The chain recombines TRBV12-3 or TRBV12-4 with TRBJ1-2, with no clear D. CDR3 sequence (DNA): TGTGCCAGCAGTGGGAACTCAGCCGCTAACTATGGCTACACCTTC. Amino acid sequence: CASSGNSAANYGYTF.